This T cell receptor (beta chain) was observed in a study of blood T cell repertoires in COVID-19. Profiled with immunoSEQ multiplex PCR; TCRdb holds only in-frame clones, not every one. The sample comprises about 100,000 clones, about 80% of which are singletons, and roughly 3.4% rests with the top ten. In germline, CDR1 is MGHRA, CDR2 YSYEKL. Trimming removed 1 base from V and 4 bases from J, with 17 bases in between. The CDR3 extends over 17 amino acids. The source of this sequence is a woman of 80 years or more with active or convalescent COVID-19. The chain couples TRBV4-1 to TRBJ2-1, with a possible D match to TRBD1 (6 bases). Input material: peripheral blood. The DNA for the CDR3 is TGCGCCAGCAGCCAAGGAACCAGGGGCAGGAGATACAATGAGCAGTTCTTC. Translation gives CASSQGTRGRRYNEQFF.